These 31 T cell receptor beta chains share one sample of origin, sequenced in a study of T cells in Graves' hyperthyroidism and ophthalmopathy. From RNA transcripts, TCR beta CDR3 regions were amplified. With the HTBI primer set, the TCR CDR3 went through a first round of RT-PCR. MiXCR was run by TCRdb on the multiplex PCR reads, yielding one entry per CDR3 protein. The sample lists around 300,000 distinct CDR3 sequences; more than 11% were seen once. Sample: blood. All receptors derive from a woman aged 30 to 39 with Graves' hyperthyroidism.

This clonotype has ten or more counts. The chain recombines TRBV6-1 with TRBJ2-5, with 7 bases fitting TRBD2. V dropped 4 bases and J dropped 7; count of bases not matched to a gene: 6. The CDR3 extends over 13 amino acids. From germline, CDR1 is MNHNS and CDR2 SASEGT. The CDR3 protein is CASSGEPGGTQYF. DNA of the CDR3: TGTGCCAGCAGTGGTGAGCCGGGGGGGACCCAGTACTTC.

This clonotype was seen ten or more times. V gene TRBV4-2 combines with J gene TRBJ1-1; D is unresolved. Per germline, CDR1 LGHNA and CDR2 YNFKEQ. V shed 0 bases and J shed 5 bases, with 16 bases lying between them. The length of the CDR3 is 16 residues. As DNA, the CDR3 is TGTGCCAGCAGCCAAGAATTGGGAGCGCCGGGAACTGAAGCTTTCTTT. Translation gives CASSQELGAPGTEAFF.

The chain is built from TRBV5-6 and TRBJ2-7, with D possibly called TRBD1 or TRBD2 (5 bases each). Germline values: CDR1 SGHDT, CDR2 YYEEEE. Trimming removed 3 bases from V and 1 base from J, with 8 bases in between. CDR3 size: 13 residues. The CDR3 DNA follows: TGTGCCAGCAGCTGGGGGAAATCCTACGAGCAGTACTTC. Translating it yields CASSWGKSYEQYF.

In its sample, this clonotype was seen a few times. The chain carries TRBV10-2 and TRBJ2-1; TRBD1 is a possible D gene (5 bases). V lost 2 bases to trimming and J lost 0 bases, with 17 bases between them. CDR3 size: 18 residues. Germline values: CDR1 WSHSY, CDR2 SAAADI. CDR3 protein: CASSEVPKDNPSYNEQFF. In DNA form, the CDR3 reads TGCGCCAGCAGTGAGGTCCCCAAGGACAACCCCTCCTACAATGAGCAGTTCTTC.

This clonotype was detected many times. This chain uses TRBV20-1 with TRBJ1-2; no reliable D call. This CDR3 has 15 amino acids. CDR1 and CDR2 (germline): DFQATT, SNEGSKA (reference sequence). The V end lost 3 bases, the J end lost 7 bases, and 21 bases lay between the germline ends. CDR3 sequence reads: CSASLYGVGGLGYTF. The DNA for the CDR3 is TGCAGTGCTAGTCTGTACGGCGTGGGAGGTCTTGGCTACACCTTC.

This clonotype was observed at least ten times. One junction end disagrees with the germline gene, perhaps due to a read error. This chain joins TRBV7-7 and TRBJ2-5, with unresolved D. CDR1 and CDR2 (germline): SSHAT, FNYEAQ (reference sequence). CDR3 length: 12 amino acids. CDR3 sequence (DNA): TGTGCTAGCAGCCGAGAGCCAGGAACCCAGTACTTC. It codes for CASSREPGTQYF.

This clonotype was observed a handful of times. The chain combines TRBV7-2 with TRBJ1-2; weak D call: TRBD1 (5 bases). The CDR3 consists of 15 residues. Germline V gives CDR1 SGHTA, CDR2 FQGNSA. V dropped 0 bases and J dropped 1 base, with 9 bases sitting between them. The CDR3 loop is CASSLAGGGNYGYTF. CDR3 DNA: TGTGCCAGCAGCTTAGCGGGGGGTGGTAACTATGGCTACACCTTC.

The chain combines TRBV4-1 with TRBJ2-7; 7 bases fit TRBD2. The V segment lost 2 bases and the J segment 0 bases; nucleotides outside the gene matches: 4. Germline V gives CDR1 MGHRA, CDR2 YSYEKL. This CDR3 spans 15 amino acids. The CDR3 DNA sequence: TGCGCCAGCAGCCAAACTAGCGCTTTCTCCTACGAGCAGTACTTC. Its protein product is CASSQTSAFSYEQYF.

There are many counts of this clonotype. V usage is TRBV27 and J usage is TRBJ2-2; TRBD2 matches 7 bases. With 5 bases clipped from V and 5 bases from J, the junction kept 5 bases outside the gene matches. CDR3 length equals 14 residues. The germline V gene encodes CDR1 MNHEY and CDR2 SMNVEV (reference sequence). The CDR3 spells CASSLAVLTGELFF. CDR3 nucleotides: TGTGCCAGCAGTCTAGCGGTTTTGACCGGGGAGCTGTTTTTT.

Many counts were recorded for this clonotype. V usage is TRBV29-1 and J usage is TRBJ2-3; 7 bases map to TRBD2. This CDR3 contains 18 residues. Trimming removed 6 bases from V and 2 bases from J; junction bases left unmatched: 20. Germline CDR1 is SQVTM and CDR2 is ANQGSEA. CDR3 DNA sequence: TGCAGCGTCCACCTTGAAGTAGCGGGTGACGGCGACACAGATACGCAGTATTTT. Translated, it gives CSVHLEVAGDGDTDTQYF.

Only a few counts were recorded for this clonotype. The gene calls are TRBV7-2 and TRBJ2-3; 8 positions agree with TRBD2. The CDR3 consists of 16 residues. Trimming cost V 11 bases and J 4 bases; bases outside gene matches: 17. The germline V gene has CDR1 SGHTA and CDR2 FQGNSA. The CDR3 is CAGSGAAGVRADTQYF. CDR3 sequence (DNA): TGTGCCGGCTCCGGGGCAGCGGGAGTTAGGGCAGATACGCAGTATTTT.

This clonotype was detected a few times. The chain uses TRBV6-1 and TRBJ2-3; D is ambiguous. The V end lost 7 bases, the J end lost 2 bases, and 19 bases lay between the germline ends. Germline CDR1 and CDR2: MNHNS and SASEGT. The CDR3 runs 16 residues. CDR3 sequence (DNA): TGTGCCAGCAAAGAGCTGAGGAGCCCCAACACAGATACGCAGTATTTT. As protein: CASKELRSPNTDTQYF.

This clonotype was seen ten or more times. The chain employs TRBV18 and TRBJ2-2, with 7 bases identical to TRBD1. CDR3 length: 16 residues. V lost 0 bases to trimming and J lost 0 bases; unmatched junction nucleotides: 1. From germline, CDR1 is KGHSH and CDR2 LQKENI. CDR3 coding DNA: TGTGCCAGCTCACCACCAGGGACAGCGAACACCGGGGAGCTGTTTTTT. This codes for CASSPPGTANTGELFF.

This clonotype has ten or more counts. CDR3 region: CAGGTSGNNEQFF. CDR3 DNA sequence: TGTGCCGGGGGGACTAGCGGAAACAATGAGCAGTTCTTC. This chain uses TRBV12-3 or TRBV12-4 with TRBJ2-1, with 11 bases lining up with TRBD2. CDR3 length equals 13 residues. The V and J ends lost 11 bases and 5 bases, in that order; junction bases with no gene match: 5.

This clonotype was picked up many times. The J gene is TRBJ2-2, the V gene TRBV2; unclear D gene. Germline CDR1 is SNHLY and CDR2 is FYNNEI. CDR3 length equals 12 residues. Trimming removed 6 bases from V and 5 bases from J, with 7 bases in between. In DNA, the CDR3 is TGTGCCAGCAGGCCCCTAACCGGGGAGCTGTTTTTT. Translated, it gives CASRPLTGELFF. Full variable domain (rest looked up from reference TRBV2 and TRBJ2-2): EPEVTQTPSHQVTQMGQEVILRCVPISNHLYFYWYRQILGQKVEFLVSFYNNEISEKSEIFDDQFSVERPDGSNFTLKIRSTKLEDSAMYFCASRPLTGELFFGEGSRLTVL.

This clonotype was observed a handful of times. The CDR3 nucleotides are TGTGCCAGCAGCTTAGGGGGTAGTGTATCACCCCTCCACTTT. It is translated as CASSLGGSVSPLHF. The chain is built from TRBV7-9 and TRBJ1-6; D not resolved. The CDR3 runs to 14 residues. The V gene lost 1 base and the J gene lost 10 bases, with 11 bases spanning the gap. Germline V gene lookup returns CDR1 SEHNR and CDR2 FQNEAQ (reference sequence).

Ten or more counts support this clonotype. The J gene is TRBJ2-3, the V gene TRBV28; D not certain. Germline values: CDR1 MDHEN, CDR2 SYDVKM. Trimming removed 4 bases at V and 2 bases at J, with 13 bases between. CDR3 length: 15 amino acids. CDR3 bases: TGTGCCAGCAGTTCCCCCCGGCGGAACACAGATACGCAGTATTTT. As protein: CASSSPRRNTDTQYF.

This clonotype was recorded many times. The V and J genes are TRBV6-2 or TRBV6-3 and TRBJ2-5; D is unresolved. The V and J ends lost 8 bases and 5 bases respectively, with 18 bases between them. The V gene's germline CDR1 is MNHEY and CDR2 SVGEGT. This CDR3 has 14 amino acids. CDR3 nucleotides: TGTGCCAGCTGGGGAACGACCGTCATGGAGACCCAGTACTTC. The encoded protein is CASWGTTVMETQYF.

The chain joins TRBV10-3 to TRBJ2-3; D remains ambiguous. Trimming shortened V by 8 bases and J by 4 bases, and 13 bases separated the two germline ends. Germline loops: CDR1 ENHRY, CDR2 SYGVKD. The length of the CDR3 is 13 residues. CDR3 sequence (DNA): TGTGCCATCGGAGCTGCCGGGCCAGATACGCAGTATTTT. This codes for CAIGAAGPDTQYF.

In this sample, this clonotype turned up many times. The chain couples TRBV2 to TRBJ2-3; TRBD2 is a possible D gene (5 bases). Germline values: CDR1 SNHLY, CDR2 FYNNEI. V shed 3 bases and J shed 2 bases, with 12 bases lying between them. The CDR3 is 15 residues long. The CDR3 DNA reads TGTGCCAGCAGTGAGAGCGGAGACCACACAGATACGCAGTATTTT. Protein sequence: CASSESGDHTDTQYF.

CDR3 coding DNA: TGTGCCAGCAGCTGGACTAGCGGGGGCGAGACCCAGTACTTC. Its translation: CASSWTSGGETQYF. The chain employs TRBV7-2 and TRBJ2-5; 13 bases are a match to TRBD2. Per the germline V gene, CDR1 is SGHTA and CDR2 is FQGNSA. The J segment lost 5 bases and the V segment lost 4 bases, leaving 1 base of the junction unmatched. The length of the CDR3 is 14 residues. Filled out from reference TRBV7-2 and TRBJ2-5, the complete variable domain reads GAGVSQSPSNKVTEKGKDVELRCDPISGHTALYWYRQSLGQGLEFLIYFQGNSAPDKSGLPSDRFSAERTGGSVSTLTIQRTQQEDSAVYLCASSWTSGGETQYFGPGTRLLVL.

The CDR3 DNA reads as TGTGCCTGGGGGACAGGGACCTCGAACACCGGGGAGCTGTTTTTT. Protein sequence: CAWGTGTSNTGELFF. The chain uses TRBV30 and TRBJ2-2, with TRBD1 matching over 9 bases. The ends lost 5 bases at V and 0 bases at J; junction bases unmatched: 4. The CDR3 is made up of 15 amino acids. The germline V gene has CDR1 GTSNPN and CDR2 SVGIG (reference sequence).

This clonotype was recorded at least ten times. This rearrangement joins TRBV7-8 to TRBJ2-1; 13 bases are shared with TRBD2. With 0 bases clipped from V and 7 bases from J, the junction kept 9 bases outside the gene matches. CDR1 and CDR2 from the germline V gene are SGHVS and FQNEAQ. The CDR3 loop spans 18 amino acids. CDR3 region: CASSLATIRTSGSNEQFF. The CDR3 DNA reads TGTGCCAGCAGCTTAGCGACAATCCGGACTAGCGGGAGTAATGAGCAGTTCTTC. Filled out from reference TRBV7-8 and TRBJ2-1, the complete variable domain reads GAGVSQSPRYKVAKRGQDVALRCDPISGHVSLFWYQQALGQGPEFLTYFQNEAQLDKSGLPSDRFFAERPEGSVSTLKIQRTQQEDSAVYLCASSLATIRTSGSNEQFFGPGTRLTVL.

This clonotype occurred many times. This rearrangement joins TRBV7-6 to TRBJ2-2; no definite D call. With 1 base removed from V and 5 bases from J, the gap between germline ends came to 11 bases. This CDR3 has 15 amino acids. Germline lookup yields CDR1 SGHVS and CDR2 FNYEAQ. This chain's CDR3 is CASSLGSHGTGELFF. CDR3 DNA: TGTGCCAGCAGCTTAGGTTCACACGGGACCGGGGAGCTGTTTTTT.

The genes are TRBV20-1 and TRBJ2-3; TRBD1 matches 9 bases. V lost 0 bases and J lost 3; bases outside the gene matches: 10. Germline V gene sequence: CDR1 DFQATT, CDR2 SNEGSKA (reference sequence). The CDR3 extends over 17 amino acids. The CDR3 region has the DNA TGCAGTGCTAGAGAGTGGCGGGACAGGGCGGCGACAGATACGCAGTATTTT. It encodes CSAREWRDRAATDTQYF.

This clonotype turned up a few times. The chain links TRBV28 to TRBJ2-6; D remains unclear. Germline loops: CDR1 MDHEN, CDR2 SYDVKM. The CDR3 is made up of 24 amino acids. Deletions cut 9 bases from V and 3 bases from J, with 42 bases between. CDR3 loop: CASDKFRLTAPTVRERIGANVLTF. CDR3 sequence (DNA): TGTGCCAGTGACAAATTCAGACTCACCGCTCCCACAGTTAGGGAAAGAATTGGGGCCAACGTCCTGACTTTC.

This clonotype was counted between two and nine times. The chain couples TRBV5-1 to TRBJ2-3, with 13 nucleotides matching TRBD2. The CDR3 is 21 amino acids. The germline CDR1 and CDR2 sequences are SGHRS and YFSETQ. J gave up 2 bases and V 4 bases, and 19 bases lay outside the gene matches. The CDR3 is CASSQTSGRSIVDIVTDTQYF. The DNA of the CDR3 is TGCGCCAGCAGCCAGACTAGCGGGAGGTCCATCGTCGATATCGTCACAGATACGCAGTATTTT.

This clonotype showed up many times. The chain uses TRBV7-2 and TRBJ2-3; possible D gene TRBD2, 5 bases. Germline-derived CDR1 and CDR2 are SGHTA and FQGNSA. The CDR3 extends over 14 amino acids. V lost 3 bases and J 3 bases, leaving 10 bases between the germline ends. The CDR3 protein is CASSFRVATDTQYF. In DNA form, the CDR3 reads TGTGCCAGCAGCTTTAGAGTAGCGACAGATACGCAGTATTTT.

This clonotype occurred a few times. The chain links TRBV5-1 to TRBJ2-1, with D possibly matching TRBD1 (6 bases). The germline CDR1 and CDR2 sequences are SGHRS and YFSETQ. The CDR3 has 14 residues. Trimming pared 2 bases from V and 4 bases from J, leaving 10 bases between. The CDR3 is CASSLRQAYNEQFF. CDR3 coding DNA: TGCGCCAGCAGCTTAAGACAGGCGTACAATGAGCAGTTCTTC.

In this sample, this clonotype turned up many times. V gene TRBV3-1 combines with J gene TRBJ2-1; D gene unclear. The germline V gene encodes CDR1 LGHDT and CDR2 YNNKEL (reference sequence). The CDR3 consists of 13 residues. Trimming took off 0 bases at V and 8 bases at J, with 8 bases between the two ends. CDR3 protein: CASSQDPPDEQFF. Written as DNA, the CDR3 is TGTGCCAGCAGCCAAGACCCACCGGATGAGCAGTTCTTC.

CDR3 sequence: CASSRGLTDTQYF. As DNA, the CDR3 is TGTGCCAGCAGCCGCGGACTAACAGATACGCAGTATTTT. V and J are TRBV6-2 or TRBV6-3 and TRBJ2-3, with D possibly being TRBD2 (6 bases). Trimming took off 6 bases at V and 3 bases at J, with 10 bases between the two ends. The CDR3 has 13 residues. Germline assignment: CDR1 MNHEY and CDR2 SVGEGT.